The clone carrying this TCR beta chain was recorded many times. Its antigen is undetermined. The CDR3 totals 19 residues. The record originates from a study of T cells after yellow fever vaccination. On the study more broadly: Preparation used SMART-Seq v4 Ultra Low Input for the low-cell-number fractions.

Study-level points and caveats: Among all clonotypes, a small share was observed in both CD4 and CD8 compartments.

A 5'RACE template-switching step, the method used to make TCR cDNA, added a universal primer site and UMIs. A single record per CDR3 protein comes from TCRdb applying MiXCR to the 5' RACE reads. The sample yields about 130,000 distinct CDR3 sequences, approximately 6.6% seen once. This TCR was sampled from a young man who received the YFV17D yellow fever vaccine. The rearrangement links TRBV21-1 to TRBJ2-2; the D call of TRBD1 is as the table states it, not checked on the DNA. TRBV21-1 is noted as a pseudogene. This sample comprised CD4+ T cells sorted from PBMCs, obtained 10 days after the yellow fever booster vaccination. The CDR3 is CASSKEVVGQGYLTGELFF. The DNA of the CDR3 is TGTGCCAGCAGCAAAGAGGTTGTGGGACAGGGTTATCTGACCGGGGAGCTGTTTTTT.